Sequencing of this T cell receptor (beta chain) was carried out in a study of OX40 agonist ivuxolimab in advanced cancers. About the research overall: Treatment of patients was with ivuxolimab, an agonistic anti-OX40 (CD134) antibody. Of mixed ages from about 20 to 80 and averaging about 56 years, the group was about 80% male. Enrolled patients in dose escalation had cancers that were hepatocellular carcinoma, melanoma, renal cell or head and neck cancer.

Study results and limitations: The mean number of expanded clones was higher in CD8+ T cells than in CD4+.

On this clone: The antigen is unknown.

The table came from immunoSEQ multiplex PCR; TCRdb's copy has only in-frame clones and leaves some out. The sample holds fewer than 120,000 clones, around 90% seen once. The specimen comprised CD4+ or CD8+ T cells sorted from blood, sampled in a trial of the OX40 agonist ivuxolimab. This clonotype was sampled from an adult with an advanced solid tumor such as melanoma, head and neck, liver or kidney cancer.

CDR3 protein: CSTRGAEQFF. Written as DNA, the CDR3 is TGCAGTACACGCGGGGCTGAGCAGTTCTTC. V and J are TRBV20-1 and TRBJ2-1; D perhaps matches TRBD2 (6 bases). CDR1 is DFQATT, CDR2 SNEGSKA, per germline (reference sequence). V was pared by 8 bases and J by 9 bases, with 11 bases between. The CDR3 length is 10 residues.